Sequencing of this T cell receptor beta chain was carried out in a study of T cells after yellow fever vaccination. In TCRdb, the 5' RACE reads were re-called with MiXCR into one record per CDR3 protein. The sample carries fewer than 650,000 distinct CDR3 sequences, about a fifth recorded once. CDR3 length: 13 residues. Trimming shortened V by 6 bases and J by 5 bases, and 11 bases separated the two germline ends. Germline assignment: CDR1 SGHTA and CDR2 FQGNSA. This TCR came from a man aged 18 to 29 who received the YFV17D yellow fever vaccine. The sample in question was PBMCs, obtained approximately 22 days after the first yellow fever vaccination. The chain has TRBV7-2 and TRBJ2-1; D is undetermined. CDR3 nucleotides: TGTGCCAGCAGTTTCCGTAGGGACAATGAGCAGTTCTTC. Translation: CASSFRRDNEQFF.